The rows below give T cell receptor beta chains drawn from one sample of a study of blood T cells in healthy people across ages. TCRdb analysed the 5' RACE reads with MiXCR anew, one entry per CDR3 protein. The sample holds some 900,000 distinct CDR3 sequences, about 44% seen once. Sequenced: blood. All receptors derive from a young man in good health. Each CDR3 is given with its conserved first and last residue. Fields, in order: V gene, D gene, clone size, J gene, CDR3 protein, CDR3 DNA. A D gene is named only where the DNA matches it firmly. Only part of the rows carry a size: once, few, many, or a class if the clone is expanded.

TRBV6-4	-	-	TRBJ2-3	CASSGTSNTDTQYF	TGTGCCAGCAGCGGGACAAGTAACACAGATACGCAGTATTTT
TRBV30	-	-	TRBJ2-1	CAWSLGSRYNEQFF	TGTGCCTGGAGTCTCGGCTCCCGATACAATGAGCAGTTCTTC
TRBV10-3	-	-	TRBJ1-5	CAISEARGVQPQHF	TGTGCCATCAGTGAGGCCAGGGGAGTTCAGCCCCAGCATTTT
TRBV20-1	-	few	TRBJ2-7	CSARDSGHPSYEQYF	TGCAGTGCTAGGGACAGTGGACATCCCTCCTACGAGCAGTACTTC
TRBV29-1	-	-	TRBJ1-1	CSVEDQGTEAFF	TGCAGCGTTGAAGACCAGGGGACTGAAGCTTTCTTT
TRBV9	TRBD1	-	TRBJ2-1	CASSAYRGPLNEQFF	TGTGCCAGCAGCGCTTACAGGGGGCCCCTCAATGAGCAGTTCTTC
TRBV7-8	-	-	TRBJ2-1	CASSLAPVSSYNEQFF	TGTGCCAGCAGCTTAGCGCCGGTAAGCTCCTACAATGAGCAGTTCTTC
TRBV6-2/TRBV6-3	-	-	TRBJ1-1	CASITGGDSTEAFF	TGTGCCAGCATCACCGGGGGGGATTCCACTGAAGCTTTCTTT
TRBV29-1	TRBD2	-	TRBJ2-3	CSVGTSGGPTDTQYF	TGCAGCGTTGGGACTAGCGGGGGGCCAACAGATACGCAGTATTTT
TRBV29-1	TRBD2	-	TRBJ2-1	CSVVLAGGGKSSYNEQFF	TGCAGCGTGGTACTAGCGGGGGGCGGTAAGAGCTCCTACAATGAGCAGTTCTTC
TRBV29-1	-	-	TRBJ2-7	CSAVGGRSYEQYF	TGCAGCGCCGTAGGGGGGCGATCCTACGAGCAGTACTTC
TRBV4-2	-	-	TRBJ2-4	CASSQVAAKNIQYF	TGTGCCAGCAGCCAAGTGGCAGCCAAGAACATTCAGTACTTC
TRBV12-3/TRBV12-4	-	many	TRBJ2-7	CASSSQTSGGFYEQYF	TGTGCCAGCAGTTCACAGACCAGCGGTGGATTCTACGAGCAGTACTTC
TRBV5-1	TRBD1	few	TRBJ2-7	CASSSGTGRLEGYEQYF	TGCGCCAGCAGCTCTGGGACAGGGAGATTAGAAGGCTACGAGCAGTACTTC
TRBV5-1	TRBD2	-	TRBJ2-1	CASSLPAGGPDEQFF	TGCGCCAGCAGCTTACCAGCGGGGGGGCCGGATGAGCAGTTCTTC
TRBV10-3	TRBD2	few	TRBJ2-7	CAITQRAGGSKPYEQYF	TGTGCCATCACCCAACGCGCGGGGGGCTCTAAACCCTACGAGCAGTACTTC